The 32 T cell receptor beta chains below were found in one sample sequenced in a study of T cell changes during pregnancy in multiple sclerosis. The data were produced by immunoSEQ multiplex PCR, yet TCRdb's version contains in-frame clones alone and is incomplete. The table has around 65,000 clones, around nine tenths seen once. The sample in question was peripheral blood, obtained in the first trimester of pregnancy. These receptors were taken from a female donor in good health, enrolled as a control in a pregnancy study.

The rearrangement uses TRBV11-3 and TRBJ2-2; 13 bases map to TRBD2. The CDR3 contains 15 residues. V gave up 5 bases and J gave up 5 bases; unmatched junction bases: 2. The germline V gene has CDR1 SGHNT and CDR2 YENEEA. This CDR3 reads CASSRLAGGTGELFF. CDR3 nucleotide sequence: TGTGCCAGCAGCCGACTAGCGGGAGGAACCGGGGAGCTGTTTTTT.

The rearrangement joins TRBV30 to TRBJ1-4, with D possibly TRBD1 on 5 matching bases. Germline CDR1 and CDR2: GTSNPN and SVGIG (reference sequence). The CDR3 contains 13 residues. Trimming took off 3 bases at V and 5 bases at J, with 10 bases between the two ends. CDR3 amino acids: CAWRRTPNEKLFF. The CDR3 region has the DNA TGTGCCTGGAGGCGGACACCAAATGAAAAACTGTTTTTT.

This clone was seen only once. The V and J genes are TRBV7-2 and TRBJ2-3; TRBD2 agrees at 7 bases. Per germline, CDR1 SGHTA and CDR2 FQGNSA. The CDR3 runs to 14 residues. J was trimmed by 7 bases and V by 5 bases; bases with no gene match: 9. In DNA form, the CDR3 reads TGTGCCAGCAGCACCCCCGGGACTACCAATACGCAGTATTTT. This sequence encodes CASSTPGTTNTQYF. Using reference TRBV7-2 and TRBJ2-3 for the parts outside the CDR3, the full variable domain is GAGVSQSPSNKVTEKGKDVELRCDPISGHTALYWYRQSLGQGLEFLIYFQGNSAPDKSGLPSDRFSAERTGGSVSTLTIQRTQQEDSAVYLCASSTPGTTNTQYFGPGTRLTVL.

A few counts support this clone. This CDR3 reads CASSQSRGGSAFF. DNA for the CDR3: TGCGCCAGCAGCCAATCCCGGGGGGGATCCGCTTTCTTT. The rearrangement links TRBV4-3 to TRBJ1-1, with D perhaps matching TRBD1 (5 bases). The CDR3 has 13 residues. Deletions cut 2 bases from V and 11 bases from J, with 15 bases between. CDR1 LGHNA and CDR2 YSLEER come from the germline V gene.

CDR3 DNA sequence: TGCGCCAGCAGTACCGGGTCCATGAACACTGAAGCTTTCTTT. It specifies CASSTGSMNTEAFF. The chain is built from TRBV5-1 and TRBJ1-1; no firm D call. Trimming stripped 5 bases from V and 0 bases from J, with 11 bases between. The CDR3 has 14 residues. Germline-derived CDR1 and CDR2 are SGHRS and YFSETQ.

The chain is built from TRBV11-2 and TRBJ2-3; 10 bases fit TRBD2. Per germline, CDR1 SGHAT and CDR2 FQNNGV. The CDR3 sequence is 17 residues long. V dropped 1 base and J dropped 2; count of bases not matched to a gene: 6. In DNA, the CDR3 is TGTGCCAGCAGCTTAGTGGGAGGACTAGCGGACACAGATACGCAGTATTTT. This codes for CASSLVGGLADTDTQYF.

The chain carries TRBV27 and TRBJ1-5; TRBD1 matches 7 bases. The V gene end was trimmed by 3 bases and the J gene end by 1 base; junction bases not matched to a gene: 3. The CDR3 length is 15 residues. Looked up from germline, CDR1 is MNHEY and CDR2 is SMNVEV (reference sequence). The CDR3 sequence: CASSFQGVSNQPQHF. CDR3 nucleotide sequence: TGTGCCAGCAGTTTTCAGGGGGTGAGCAATCAGCCCCAGCATTTT.

The rearrangement joins TRBV11-2 to TRBJ2-1; 9 bases map to TRBD2. CDR1 and CDR2 from the germline V gene are SGHAT and FQNNGV. The CDR3 sequence is 15 residues long. V was clipped by 5 bases and J by 5 bases; unmatched bases: 7. CDR3 in DNA: TGTGCCAGCAGCGCTTCGCCTAGCGGGAACAATGAGCAGTTCTTC. Protein: CASSASPSGNNEQFF.

The J gene is TRBJ1-2, the V gene TRBV4-3, with 7 bases fitting TRBD1. CDR3 size: 15 residues. With V trimmed by 4 bases and J by 3 bases, 8 bases remained unmatched. Germline loops: CDR1 LGHNA, CDR2 YSLEER. CDR3 amino acids: CASSPSGGYDYGYTF. CDR3 coding DNA: TGCGCCAGCAGCCCCTCAGGGGGATATGACTATGGCTACACCTTC.

The V and J genes are TRBV19 and TRBJ1-2; TRBD1 is a possible D gene (6 bases). Germline assignment: CDR1 LNHDA and CDR2 SQIVND (reference sequence). The CDR3 runs to 14 residues. Trimming took 0 bases from V and 4 from J, leaving 9 bases between them. CDR3 nucleotide sequence: TGTGCCAGTAGTATAGAGGGGGGGGCCTATGGCTACACCTTC. Translated: CASSIEGGAYGYTF. Full variable domain (outside the CDR3, taken from reference TRBV19 and TRBJ1-2): DGGITQSPKYLFRKEGQNVTLSCEQNLNHDAMYWYRQDPGQGLRLIYYSQIVNDFQKGDIAEGYSVSREKKESFPLTVTSAQKNPTAFYLCASSIEGGAYGYTFGSGTRLTVV.

The genes are TRBV14 and TRBJ1-2; 8 bases are shared with TRBD1. Trimming cost V 3 bases and J 4 bases; bases outside gene matches: 7. The CDR3 sequence is 15 residues long. Germline CDR1 is SGHDN and CDR2 is FVKESK. The CDR3 loop reads CASSHGQGTIYGYTF. The CDR3, as DNA: TGTGCCAGCAGCCATGGACAGGGCACTATCTATGGCTACACCTTC.

The V gene is TRBV7-8, the J gene TRBJ1-6, with TRBD1 matching over 7 bases. J gave up 9 bases and V 5 bases, and 7 bases lay outside the gene matches. This CDR3 region has 14 residues. Germline V gives CDR1 SGHVS, CDR2 FQNEAQ. CDR3 in amino acids: CASSIDRAGSPLHF. The DNA of the CDR3 is TGTGCCAGCAGCATCGACAGGGCAGGTTCACCCCTCCACTTT.

The genes are TRBV4-1 and TRBJ1-6; D remains ambiguous. V was pared by 3 bases and J by 9 bases, with 18 bases between. The CDR3 contains 16 residues. CDR1 is MGHRA and CDR2 is YSYEKL in the germline V gene. The CDR3 is CASSHLDRAGFSPLHF. The DNA for the CDR3 is TGCGCCAGCAGCCACTTGGACCGAGCGGGGTTTTCACCCCTCCACTTT.

The J gene is TRBJ1-1, the V gene TRBV28; a weak D match, TRBD1 (5 bases). Germline V CDR1 and CDR2: MDHEN, SYDVKM. The CDR3 length is 12 residues. Trimming stripped 7 bases from V and 5 bases from J, with 11 bases between. CDR3 DNA sequence: TGTGCCAGCACCGGGGGGAGGACTGAAGCTTTCTTT. This translates into CASTGGRTEAFF.

The V gene is TRBV10-3, the J gene TRBJ2-5; 11 bases align to TRBD2. The germline CDR1 and CDR2 sequences are ENHRY and SYGVKD. Trimming cost V 6 bases and J 0 bases; bases outside gene matches: 3. The length of the CDR3 is 15 residues. The CDR3 DNA reads TGTGCCATCAGCCTAGCGGGAGGCAACCAAGAGACCCAGTACTTC. It encodes CAISLAGGNQETQYF.

The chain has TRBV13 and TRBJ2-3; D unclear. CDR3 size: 13 residues. Deletions cut 1 base from V and 1 base from J, with 3 bases between. CDR1 is PRHDT and CDR2 is FYEKMQ in the germline V gene (reference sequence). CDR3 amino acids: CASSLVGTDTQYF. The DNA of the CDR3 is TGTGCCAGCAGCTTAGTAGGCACAGATACGCAGTATTTT.

This chain uses TRBV4-1 with TRBJ2-7; 9 bases align to TRBD1. The trim removed 5 bases at V and 5 bases at J, leaving 10 bases unmatched. This CDR3 is 15 amino acids long. The germline V gene has CDR1 MGHRA and CDR2 YSYEKL. The CDR3: CASSLTGTGSHEQYF. The CDR3 DNA reads TGCGCCAGCAGCTTAACCGGGACAGGGTCCCACGAGCAGTACTTC.

The V and J genes are TRBV10-3 and TRBJ2-1; possible D gene TRBD2, 6 bases. The V gene's germline CDR1 is ENHRY and CDR2 SYGVKD. The CDR3 has 15 residues. The ends were cut back, 0 bases at V and 7 bases at J, with 13 bases in the middle. For the CDR3, the DNA is TGTGCCATCAGTGAGTCGAAGAATGGGAGGAATGAGCAGTTCTTC. Amino acid sequence: CAISESKNGRNEQFF.

V and J are TRBV7-3 and TRBJ1-6; D ambiguous. V shed 4 bases and J shed 2 bases, with 3 bases lying between them. This CDR3 comprises 13 residues. Germline V CDR1 and CDR2: SGHTA, FQGTGA. The CDR3 region is CASSSTYNSPLHF. The DNA of the CDR3 is TGTGCCAGCAGCTCAACCTATAATTCACCCCTCCACTTT.

This chain connects TRBV19 to TRBJ1-5; TRBD1 matches 10 bases. J lost 6 bases, V lost 1 base, and 3 bases had no gene match. This CDR3 region has 15 residues. Germline values: CDR1 LNHDA, CDR2 SQIVND (reference sequence). The CDR3 spells CASSIGGTGVQPQHF. CDR3 coding DNA: TGTGCCAGTAGTATAGGAGGGACAGGGGTTCAGCCCCAGCATTTT. The whole variable domain, remainder taken from reference TRBV19 and TRBJ1-5, is DGGITQSPKYLFRKEGQNVTLSCEQNLNHDAMYWYRQDPGQGLRLIYYSQIVNDFQKGDIAEGYSVSREKKESFPLTVTSAQKNPTAFYLCASSIGGTGVQPQHFGDGTRLSIL.

The CDR3 DNA reads as TGTGCCACCAGCAATCCGGACAGGGGGGTGGGCAATCAGCCCCAGCATTTT. The encoded protein is CATSNPDRGVGNQPQHF. The chain links TRBV15 to TRBJ1-5; 10 nucleotides match TRBD1. CDR3 length: 17 residues. The V gene's germline CDR1 is LNHNV and CDR2 YYDKDF (reference sequence). V lost 4 bases to trimming and J lost 2 bases; unmatched junction nucleotides: 8.

The chain employs TRBV4-3 and TRBJ1-3; 7 positions match TRBD1. The germline V gene has CDR1 LGHNA and CDR2 YSLEER. The trim removed 1 base at V and 3 bases at J, leaving 3 bases unmatched. The CDR3 covers 15 residues. Here the CDR3 DNA reads TGCGCCAGCAGCCAAGCCCAGGGGGGTGGAAACACCATATATTTT. Translated: CASSQAQGGGNTIYF.

About this clone: One junction end does not reproduce the germline sequence, and a read error may be involved. In nucleotides, the CDR3 is TGTGCCAGCAGCTTAGCCCTAGCGGGAGTGAGTCCCCTTTTT. Its translation is CASSLALAGVSPLF. The chain employs TRBV7-2 and TRBJ2-3; 10 nucleotides agree with TRBD2. The CDR3 is 14 residues long. Germline V gene sequence: CDR1 SGHTA, CDR2 FQGNSA.

The chain combines TRBV9 with TRBJ2-1; 10 nucleotides line up with TRBD1. The length of the CDR3 is 16 residues. Germline V CDR1 and CDR2: SGDLS, YYNGEE. V was pared by 4 bases and J by 6 bases, with 10 bases of the junction left unmatched. The CDR3 region is CASSPPSGQGFNEQFF. Written as DNA, the CDR3 is TGTGCCAGCAGCCCACCCTCGGGACAGGGGTTCAATGAGCAGTTCTTC.

The V gene is TRBV29-1, the J gene TRBJ1-2; 10 bases are a match to TRBD1. J lost 11 bases, V lost 4 bases, and 10 bases had no gene match. Germline values: CDR1 SQVTM, CDR2 ANQGSEA. The CDR3 runs 13 residues. Here the CDR3 reads CSVVPGTGERYTF. The CDR3 DNA follows: TGCAGCGTTGTTCCCGGGACAGGGGAAAGGTACACCTTC. The variable domain in full, completed from reference TRBV29-1 and TRBJ1-2, reads SAVISQKPSRDICQRGTSLTIQCQVDSQVTMMFWYRQQPGQSLTLIATANQGSEATYESGFVIDKFPISRPNLTFSTLTVSNMSPEDSSIYLCSVVPGTGERYTFGSGTRLTVV.

The chain carries TRBV11-3 and TRBJ2-1; a possible D gene is TRBD2 (6 bases). Trimming shortened V by 5 bases and J by 10 bases, and 15 bases separated the two germline ends. Germline CDR1 and CDR2: SGHNT and YENEEA. The CDR3 sequence is 13 residues long. CDR3 amino acids: CASSPLLLAEQFF. The DNA of the CDR3 is TGTGCCAGCAGCCCTCTCCTTCTAGCGGAGCAGTTCTTC.

This rearrangement joins TRBV18 to TRBJ1-2; D call uncertain. CDR1 and CDR2 (germline): KGHSH, LQKENI. This CDR3 has 12 residues. The ends were cut back, 2 bases at V and 6 bases at J, with 7 bases in the middle. The chain's CDR3 is CASSPGEDGYTF. CDR3 nucleotide sequence: TGTGCCAGCTCACCAGGGGAGGATGGCTACACCTTC.

The rearrangement links TRBV19 to TRBJ1-5; D remains unclear. The CDR3 is 12 amino acids. V lost 3 bases and J lost 8, with 8 bases in between. Germline V CDR1 and CDR2: LNHDA, SQIVND (reference sequence). CDR3 DNA: TGTGCCAGTAGTATCCTAATGGAGCCCCAGCATTTT. Translated, it gives CASSILMEPQHF.

V usage is TRBV9 and J usage is TRBJ1-4; D call uncertain. Germline-derived CDR1 and CDR2 are SGDLS and YYNGEE. V was pared by 0 bases and J by 2 bases, with 5 bases between. The CDR3 length is 14 residues. CDR3 DNA sequence: TGTGCCAGCAGCGTAGGCGGGACTAATGAAAAACTGTTTTTT. This gives the protein CASSVGGTNEKLFF.

The V call is TRBV5-1, the J call TRBJ2-3; possibly TRBD1 for D (5 bases). The V end lost 3 bases, the J end lost 6 bases, and 17 bases lay between the germline ends. Germline assignment: CDR1 SGHRS and CDR2 YFSETQ. The CDR3 sequence is 15 residues long. The DNA for the CDR3 is TGCGCCAGCAGCTGGGGCGATCCCTTGACGGATACGCAGTATTTT. It translates to CASSWGDPLTDTQYF.

The rearrangement uses TRBV12-5 and TRBJ2-2; 16 nucleotides line up with TRBD2. Trimming at V came to 6 bases and at J to 9 bases, leaving 7 bases not matched to a gene. There are 16 residues in the CDR3. Germline V CDR1 and CDR2: LGHNT, FRNRAP. CDR3 region: CASGMGLAGGPWELFF. Written as DNA, the CDR3 is TGTGCTAGTGGGATGGGACTAGCGGGAGGGCCCTGGGAGCTGTTTTTT.

This clone appeared once. The genes are TRBV13 and TRBJ1-2; 8 bases match TRBD1. CDR3 length: 13 residues. Germline assignment: CDR1 PRHDT and CDR2 FYEKMQ (reference sequence). The ends lost 1 base at V and 8 bases at J; junction bases unmatched: 3. The CDR3 spells CASSLARGRGYTF. The CDR3 region has the DNA TGTGCCAGCAGCTTAGCCAGGGGGCGCGGCTACACCTTC.